This TCR beta chain was sequenced during a study of T cells after yellow fever vaccination. Looking at the study overall: Some fractions had low cell numbers, and these were prepared with SMART-Seq v4 Ultra Low Input.

The TCR cDNA carried a universal primer site and UMIs from 5'RACE template switching. TCRdb redid the calling of the 5' RACE reads with MiXCR, one entry per CDR3 protein. Of about 220,000 distinct CDR3 sequences listed, less than 3.5% are singletons. General study results and limits: Booster samples showed a return of most primary-vaccination clones (around 96% CD4, 88% CD8). A weaker but faster secondary response was observed, peaking on day 5 versus 15.

This clonotype has a handful of counts. Its specificity is not known. Germline V gives CDR1 SGHAT, CDR2 FQNNGV. Between the trimmed V and J ends, which lost 5 bases and 7 bases, there was a span of 14 bases. The CDR3 extends over 13 amino acids. The sequence was obtained from a man younger than 30 who received the YFV17D yellow fever vaccine. V usage is TRBV11-2 and J usage is TRBJ1-1; tentatively, D is TRBD1 (5 bases). The sequencing used CD4+ T cells sorted from PBMCs, collected 10 days after the yellow fever booster vaccination. The CDR3 region is CASSLTGGVEAFF. DNA for the CDR3: TGTGCCAGCAGCCTTACAGGAGGGGTTGAAGCTTTCTTT.